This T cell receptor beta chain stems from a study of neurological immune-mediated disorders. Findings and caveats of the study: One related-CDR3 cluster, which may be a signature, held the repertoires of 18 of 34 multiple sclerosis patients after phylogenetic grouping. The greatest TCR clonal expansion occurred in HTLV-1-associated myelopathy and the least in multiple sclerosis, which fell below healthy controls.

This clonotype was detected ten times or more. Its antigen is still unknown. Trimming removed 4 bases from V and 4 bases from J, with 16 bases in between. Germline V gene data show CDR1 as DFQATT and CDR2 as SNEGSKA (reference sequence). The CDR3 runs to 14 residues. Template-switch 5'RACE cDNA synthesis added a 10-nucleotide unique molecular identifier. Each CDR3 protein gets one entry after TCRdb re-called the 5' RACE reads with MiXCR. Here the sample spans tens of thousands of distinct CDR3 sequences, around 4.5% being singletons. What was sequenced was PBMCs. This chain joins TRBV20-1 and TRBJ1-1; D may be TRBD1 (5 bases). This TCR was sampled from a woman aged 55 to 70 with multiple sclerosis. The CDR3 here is CSATSPGVSTEAFF. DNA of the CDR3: TGCAGTGCTACCTCGCCGGGGGTAAGCACTGAAGCTTTCTTT.